The source of this T cell receptor beta chain is a study of regulatory T cells in long-lasting Graves disease. Study-wide background: Over 5 years of antithyroid drugs plus positive TSH receptor antibodies defined persistent Graves' disease. The study's findings and limits: Persistent Graves' patients possessed reduced TCR diversity relative to recently diagnosed ones. Clonotypes that were public and shared totalled a few thousand in persistent patients versus 850 to 1,000 in new patients.

Specified time point: persistent/refractory GD, antithyroid drugs over 5 years with positive TRAb. RNA isolated from PBMCs was used to make the TCR library. Researchers made TCR beta libraries by using iRepertoire HTBI primers and running Arm-PCR on CDR3 regions. TCRdb recomputed calls from the multiplex PCR reads with MiXCR, one row per CDR3 protein. The table includes 300,000 to 350,000 distinct CDR3 sequences, about 20% detected once. The germline V gene encodes CDR1 SEHNR and CDR2 FQNEAQ (reference sequence). The CDR3 loop spans 15 amino acids. V was trimmed by 3 bases and J by 4 bases, leaving 12 bases between them. About this clonotype itself: Its antigen is as yet unknown.

The chain combines TRBV7-9 with TRBJ2-2; D may correspond to TRBD1 or TRBD2 (5 bases each). Sequencing used peripheral blood mononuclear cells (PBMCs), obtained when the disease was refractory, from a patient treated with antithyroid drugs. This receptor was identified in a female donor with Graves disease. DNA for the CDR3: TGTGCCAGCAGCTTTACCCCAGGGAGCACCGGGGAGCTGTTTTTT. Translated: CASSFTPGSTGELFF.